This TCR beta chain stems from a study of blood T cell repertoires in COVID-19. Study-level information: Researchers got acute and convalescent COVID-19 samples from the United States, Italy and Spain. T cells, B-cell-depleted T cells, or PBMCs provided the cDNA or gDNA that served as material.

In the original processing: Amplification of reference gene primers was used by the study to estimate nucleated cell counts. TCRdb keeps only in-frame clones here, not all; method: immunoSEQ multiplex PCR. V, J and clone size reflect that table, while D and trimming were determined from the DNA. The table includes about 82,000 clones, around four fifths detected once. The germline V gene has CDR1 LNHNV and CDR2 YYDKDF (reference sequence). The junction had 4 bases not matched to a gene; V was cut back by 3 bases and J by 8 bases. This CDR3 has 15 residues. Source material: peripheral blood. This sequence was found in an older man with active or convalescent COVID-19. This chain links TRBV15 with TRBJ1-6, with TRBD1 matching over 10 bases. For the CDR3, the DNA is TGTGCCACCAGCAGGGACAGGGGGTTTGATTCACCCCTCCACTTT. It specifies CATSRDRGFDSPLHF.